These 18 T cell receptor beta chains were all obtained from the same sample, sequenced in a study of blood T cell repertoires in COVID-19. Produced via immunoSEQ multiplex PCR; TCRdb's table is partial and in-frame only. The sample has 250,000 to 300,000 clones; roughly 91% are singletons. Sequencing was carried out using PBMCs or T cells enriched from blood (not recorded which). The receptors originated from a woman in her sixties who had recovered from COVID-19.

The chain combines TRBV30 with TRBJ1-3; TRBD1 is a possible D gene (6 bases). Germline V gene lookup returns CDR1 GTSNPN and CDR2 SVGIG (reference sequence). The CDR3 has 16 amino acids. Trimming shortened V by 3 bases and J by 6 bases, and 21 bases separated the two germline ends. CDR3 protein: CAWRSPGGALVNTIYF. In DNA form, the CDR3 reads TGTGCCTGGAGGTCCCCCGGGGGGGCGCTTGTAAACACCATATATTTT. Together with reference TRBV30 and TRBJ1-3, the CDR3 gives the full variable domain: SQTIHQWPATLVQPVGSPLSLECTVEGTSNPNLYWYRQAAGRGLQLLFYSVGIGQISSEVPQNLSASRPQDRQFILSSKKLLLSDSGFYLCAWRSPGGALVNTIYFGEGSWLTVV.

V gene TRBV7-9 combines with J gene TRBJ2-7; 12 nucleotides align to TRBD2. Trimming took 5 bases from V and 7 from J; bases not matched to a gene: 9. Germline V gene sequence: CDR1 SEHNR, CDR2 FQNEAQ (reference sequence). CDR3 length equals 15 residues. CDR3 in DNA: TGTGCCAGCAGCGCCCTAGCGGGAGGGCCTGAGGAGCAGTACTTC. Translating gives CASSALAGGPEEQYF. The full variable domain, in which reference TRBV7-9 and TRBJ2-7 provide the parts outside the CDR3, is DTGVSQNPRHKITKRGQNVTFRCDPISEHNRLYWYRQTLGQGPEFLTYFQNEAQLEKSRLLSDRFSAERPKGSFSTLEIQRTEQGDSAMYLCASSALAGGPEEQYFGPGTRLTVT.

This sequence joins TRBV7-2 and TRBJ2-1, with a tentative D call TRBD2 (6 bases). The germline gives CDR1 SGHTA, CDR2 FQGNSA. The CDR3 sequence is 14 residues long. Deletions cut 3 bases from V and 4 bases from J, with 10 bases between. The CDR3 DNA is TGTGCCAGCAGCTTTGCGGGACGATACAATGAGCAGTTCTTC. Encoded protein: CASSFAGRYNEQFF. The complete variable domain, with remaining parts taken from reference TRBV7-2 and TRBJ2-1, reads GAGVSQSPSNKVTEKGKDVELRCDPISGHTALYWYRQSLGQGLEFLIYFQGNSAPDKSGLPSDRFSAERTGGSVSTLTIQRTQQEDSAVYLCASSFAGRYNEQFFGPGTRLTVL.

This chain uses TRBV5-8 with TRBJ1-1; D unresolved. CDR3 length equals 14 residues. The germline gives CDR1 SGHTS, CDR2 YDEGEE. V lost 2 bases, J lost 5 bases, and 13 bases lay in between. The CDR3 protein is CASSLVPPGTEAFF. The DNA of the CDR3 is TGTGCCAGCAGCTTAGTACCGCCAGGAACTGAAGCTTTCTTT.

The chain links TRBV20-1 to TRBJ1-4; 8 positions match TRBD1. Per germline, CDR1 DFQATT and CDR2 SNEGSKA (reference sequence). The CDR3 is 14 amino acids. V trimming: 3 bases; J trimming: 7 bases; junction bases outside the gene matches: 7. This chain's CDR3 is CSASFQGAREKLFF. The CDR3 nucleotides are TGCAGTGCTAGTTTTCAGGGGGCACGTGAAAAACTGTTTTTT.

This sequence joins TRBV30 and TRBJ1-6, with 11 nucleotides matching TRBD1. V lost 2 bases, J lost 10 bases, and 4 bases stayed unmatched. The CDR3 loop spans 14 amino acids. The germline CDR1 and CDR2 sequences are GTSNPN and SVGIG (reference sequence). This chain's CDR3 is CAWSLDRGQSPLHF. In DNA, the CDR3 is TGTGCCTGGAGTCTGGACAGGGGGCAGTCACCCCTCCACTTT.

The V and J genes are TRBV5-1 and TRBJ2-3; TRBD2 agrees at 12 bases. The CDR3 loop spans 19 amino acids. Losses at the gene ends were 4 bases for V and 0 bases for J; bases not matched to a gene: 12. The germline CDR1 and CDR2 sequences are SGHRS and YFSETQ. For the CDR3, the DNA is TGCGCCAGCAGCACCTCCCGGACTAGCGGGGTCTATAGCACAGATACGCAGTATTTT. This codes for CASSTSRTSGVYSTDTQYF.

The chain links TRBV30 to TRBJ1-5; possible D gene TRBD1, 5 bases. The V end was cut by 3 bases, the J end by 3 bases, with 15 bases between. Germline V gene data show CDR1 as GTSNPN and CDR2 as SVGIG (reference sequence). The CDR3 totals 15 residues. This CDR3 is CAWSPPDIPNQPQHF. CDR3 in DNA: TGTGCCTGGAGCCCGCCGGACATACCCAATCAGCCCCAGCATTTT. Filled out from reference TRBV30 and TRBJ1-5, the complete variable domain reads SQTIHQWPATLVQPVGSPLSLECTVEGTSNPNLYWYRQAAGRGLQLLFYSVGIGQISSEVPQNLSASRPQDRQFILSSKKLLLSDSGFYLCAWSPPDIPNQPQHFGDGTRLSIL.

The chain employs TRBV24-1 and TRBJ1-4; tentatively, D is TRBD1 (5 bases). Deletions cut 2 bases from V and 8 bases from J, with 14 bases between. The CDR3 length is 15 residues. Germline V lookup: CDR1 KGHDR, CDR2 SFDVKD. In DNA form, the CDR3 reads TGTGCCACCAGTGATTCTGGGGCCTCGGGCGAAAAACTGTTTTTT. Protein product: CATSDSGASGEKLFF.

The rearrangement links TRBV28 to TRBJ2-2; no clear D gene. Trimming cost V 2 bases and J 4 bases, with 8 bases left between them. CDR1 MDHEN and CDR2 SYDVKM come from the germline V gene. This CDR3 has 14 amino acids. The CDR3 loop is CASSLQAGTGELFF. The DNA for the CDR3 is TGTGCCAGCAGTTTACAGGCTGGCACCGGGGAGCTGTTTTTT.

This clone was seen once. The CDR3 loop is CASRQASSAGYTF. CDR3 in DNA: TGTGCCAGTAGGCAGGCTTCGTCGGCTGGCTACACCTTC. V is TRBV19 and J is TRBJ1-2; D remains ambiguous. This CDR3 comprises 13 residues. The germline V gene encodes CDR1 LNHDA and CDR2 SQIVND (reference sequence). V shed 6 bases and J shed 7 bases, with 15 bases lying between them.

This clone was seen only once. The chain joins TRBV18 to TRBJ2-1; 11 bases fit TRBD1. V lost 5 bases and J lost 10; bases outside the gene matches: 10. From germline, CDR1 is KGHSH and CDR2 LQKENI. CDR3 length: 15 residues. The CDR3 region has the DNA TGTGCCAGCTCAACCGGACAGGGGGCGGCTCGGGAGCAGTTCTTC. It codes for CASSTGQGAAREQFF.

This rearrangement joins TRBV5-1 to TRBJ1-4; maybe TRBD1 (6 bases). The CDR3 is 15 residues long. The germline CDR1 and CDR2 sequences are SGHRS and YFSETQ. Trimming left V 1 base short and J 7 bases short, with 14 bases between. The CDR3 protein is CASSLYRVSSEKLFF. CDR3 bases: TGCGCCAGCAGCTTGTACAGGGTTTCGAGTGAAAAACTGTTTTTT.

This sequence joins TRBV3-1 (or the pseudogene TRBV3-2) and TRBJ1-1, with a weak D call TRBD1 (6 bases). Trimming took off 2 bases at V and 6 bases at J, with 10 bases between the two ends. This CDR3 has 13 amino acids. Germline CDR1 and CDR2: LGHDT and YNNKEL (reference sequence). CDR3 loop: CASSQYRVAEAFF. The CDR3 nucleotides are TGTGCCAGCAGCCAATACAGGGTCGCTGAAGCTTTCTTT.

This chain joins TRBV13 and TRBJ2-5; weak D call: TRBD2 (5 bases). Germline-derived CDR1 and CDR2 are PRHDT and FYEKMQ (reference sequence). This CDR3 contains 13 residues. V gave up 5 bases and J gave up 4 bases, with 11 bases separating them. CDR3 sequence (DNA): TGTGCCAGCAGCCCCACTAGAAGAGAGACCCAGTACTTC. Translating gives CASSPTRRETQYF.

The gene calls are TRBV29-1 and TRBJ2-1; 7 bases match TRBD1. The germline CDR1 and CDR2 sequences are SQVTM and ANQGSEA. The V gene end was trimmed by 3 bases and the J gene end by 7 bases; junction bases not matched to a gene: 6. CDR3 length: 13 residues. CDR3 loop: CSVDWDSSNEQFF. The CDR3 DNA reads TGCAGCGTTGATTGGGACAGCTCGAATGAGCAGTTCTTC.

This chain's CDR3 is CASSPPGGQGSYEQYF. In DNA form, the CDR3 reads TGTGCCAGCAGCCCTCCCGGGGGGCAGGGGAGCTACGAGCAGTACTTC. The rearrangement joins TRBV13 to TRBJ2-7; possibly TRBD2 for D (7 bases). This CDR3 has 16 residues. V lost 5 bases to trimming and J lost 3 bases, with 20 bases between them. Germline CDR1 reads PRHDT; CDR2 reads FYEKMQ (reference sequence). Full variable domain (remainder filled in from reference TRBV13 and TRBJ2-7): AAGVIQSPRHLIKEKRETATLKCYPIPRHDTVYWYQQGPGQDPQFLISFYEKMQSDKGSIPDRFSAQQFSDYHSELNMSSLELGDSALYFCASSPPGGQGSYEQYFGPGTRLTVT.

The CDR3 reads CASSLGDRIEPQHF. CDR3 nucleotides: TGTGCCAGCAGCTTAGGGGACAGAATAGAGCCCCAGCATTTT. The chain combines TRBV7-9 with TRBJ1-5; 7 nucleotides align to TRBD1. The CDR3 consists of 14 residues. Germline V gene lookup returns CDR1 SEHNR and CDR2 FQNEAQ (reference sequence). Trimming cost V 1 base and J 8 bases; bases outside gene matches: 5.